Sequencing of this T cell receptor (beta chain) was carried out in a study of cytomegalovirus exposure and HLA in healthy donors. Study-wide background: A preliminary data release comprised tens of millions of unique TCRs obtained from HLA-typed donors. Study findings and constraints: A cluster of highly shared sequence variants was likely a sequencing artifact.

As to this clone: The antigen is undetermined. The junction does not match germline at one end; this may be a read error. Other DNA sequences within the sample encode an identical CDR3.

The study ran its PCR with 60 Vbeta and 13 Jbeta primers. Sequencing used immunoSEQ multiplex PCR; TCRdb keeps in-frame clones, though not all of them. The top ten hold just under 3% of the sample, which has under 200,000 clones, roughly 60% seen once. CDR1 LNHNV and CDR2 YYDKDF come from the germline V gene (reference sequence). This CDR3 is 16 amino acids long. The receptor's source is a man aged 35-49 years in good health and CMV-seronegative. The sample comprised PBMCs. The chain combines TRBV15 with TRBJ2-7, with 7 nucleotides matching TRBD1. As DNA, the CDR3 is TGCGCCACCAGCAAGTTTAAGGGACAGTTCTCCTACGAGCAGTACTTC. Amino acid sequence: CATSKFKGQFSYEQYF.